This T cell receptor beta chain was sequenced in a study of blood T cells in healthy people across ages. The study, taken as a whole, reports: The donors' CMV status was not determined, possibly confounding changes in expanded clonotypes. Significant beta diversity loss was already apparent by age roughly 40, declining roughly linearly.

A minimum of 5 micrograms of total RNA was extracted per sample. About this clonotype itself: What it recognizes is unknown.

CDR3 length: 15 amino acids. After removal of 5 bases from V and 3 bases from J, the junction contained 7 bases not matched to a gene. Germline CDR1 and CDR2: MNHEY and SVGAGI. For the second PCR, which ran for about 6 to 11 cycles, a sample-barcoded 5' primer and a J-beta primer mix were used. From the 5' RACE reads, TCRdb called clonotypes with MiXCR, one entry per CDR3 protein. This table holds about 1,500,000 distinct CDR3 sequences, roughly 40% found once. J is TRBJ2-3 and V is TRBV6-5, with TRBD2 matching 8 bases. Sequenced input: blood. The clonotype originates from a woman aged 18-29 years in good health. CDR3 residues: CASSPRGGRTDTQYF. CDR3 bases: TGTGCCAGCAGTCCCCGGGGGGGCCGGACAGATACGCAGTATTTT.